This T cell receptor beta chain derives from a study of OX40 agonist ivuxolimab in advanced cancers. The wider study: Clinicians treated patients with ivuxolimab, an agonistic anti-OX40 (CD134) antibody. A partial response was reached by three patients: one with hepatocellular carcinoma and two with cutaneous melanoma. Study outcomes and limitations: The CD4+ and CD8+ T cells in the blood had expanded clonally by week 6 at 0.1 to 3.0 mg/kg.

This clone was seen once. Its antigen is unknown. Libraries were prepared by immunoSEQ multiplex PCR; TCRdb keeps only in-frame clonotypes and omits some of them. The repertoire holds around 39,000 clones, with about 85% as singletons. Sample: CD4+ or CD8+ T cells sorted from blood, taken in a trial of the OX40 agonist ivuxolimab. The sequence came from an adult with an advanced solid tumor such as melanoma, head and neck, liver or kidney cancer.

The CDR3 reads CASSLPSRDGVYF. The CDR3 DNA sequence: TGTGCCAGCAGTTTACCCTCCCGGGACGGTGTATATTTT. The V and J genes are TRBV28 and TRBJ1-3, with a tentative D call TRBD1 (5 bases). With 2 bases removed from V and 14 bases from J, the gap between germline ends came to 16 bases. Germline CDR1 and CDR2: MDHEN and SYDVKM. This CDR3 has 13 amino acids.